Given below is one TCR beta chain in context. This clone was found once. Its antigen is still unknown. Base qualities are missing; no much larger clone stands one base away. This entry belongs to a study of blood T cell repertoires in COVID-19 (dated by TCRdb to 2020 to 2021). Looking at the study overall: Samples from collaborators originated in the United States, Italy and Spain and spanned both the acute and convalescent phases of COVID-19. Deeply sampled blood TCRbeta repertoires from subjects exposed to, actively infected with, or recovered from COVID-19 were included in the dataset. Samples came from the ongoing ImmuneRACE study (first 160 participants) plus 1,254 subjects from 6 global collaborators. A freely available public database, intended as a resource for researchers studying the immune response to SARS-CoV-2, is where the repertoires were released. The prospective study material was composed of cDNA or gDNA derived from T cells, B-cell-depleted T cells, or PBMCs. Nearly every sample came with metadata listing a de-identified subject ID, COVID-19 status, age in years and sex. Where available, HLA class I and class II types were taken from metadata supplied by the sample provider and were not determined by assay-based typing.

The immunoSEQ Assay, a bias-controlled multiplex PCR, was used to amplify TCRbeta CDR3 regions from genomic DNA. For the original study's pipeline: The number of nucleated cells in each sample was estimated by amplification of reference gene primers within the assay. To quantify the absolute abundance of each unique TCRbeta CDR3 rearrangement, sequence reads were collapsed and filtered. Productive Simpson clonality was computed per sample as the square root of Simpson's diversity index over productive rearrangements. The source is immuneACCESS, and TCRdb retained only in-frame sequences with V and J called. Part of the clones is not carried over; for the studies checked, unresolved V genes explain less than half of this, and the remainder is unexplained. V and J calls and clone size are as listed in that table; D and trimming were resolved from the DNA. The sample contains about 35,000 clones, around 87% of them found a single time. The top ten hold about 9.5% of the sample.

Collaborating institutions collected whole blood in K2EDTA tubes following their own protocols. Collaborator samples were shipped for TCRbeta analysis as frozen whole blood, isolated PBMCs, or DNA extracted from either sample type. Beyond this particular receptor, the publication reports: Clinical and demographic metadata were provided uncurated, with the amount varying by source and participant.

The source material was peripheral blood. This TCR derives from a man older than 75 with active COVID-19.

The nucleotides read TGTGCCAGTAGTATTGAAGGACAGGGGGTTTACGAGCAGTACTTC. Translated, this is CASSIEGQGVYEQYF. The chain is assembled from TRBV19 and TRBJ2-7, and 10 bases in between align with TRBD1. The cysteine opens and the phenylalanine closes a CDR3 of 15 amino acids. Only the CDR3 DNA is retained, 45 bases long and in frame from the first base. V trim: 3 bases; J trim: 4 bases; unmatched bases: 6. From a lookup of the germline V gene (reference sequence), CDR1 and CDR2 are LNHDA and SQIVND.